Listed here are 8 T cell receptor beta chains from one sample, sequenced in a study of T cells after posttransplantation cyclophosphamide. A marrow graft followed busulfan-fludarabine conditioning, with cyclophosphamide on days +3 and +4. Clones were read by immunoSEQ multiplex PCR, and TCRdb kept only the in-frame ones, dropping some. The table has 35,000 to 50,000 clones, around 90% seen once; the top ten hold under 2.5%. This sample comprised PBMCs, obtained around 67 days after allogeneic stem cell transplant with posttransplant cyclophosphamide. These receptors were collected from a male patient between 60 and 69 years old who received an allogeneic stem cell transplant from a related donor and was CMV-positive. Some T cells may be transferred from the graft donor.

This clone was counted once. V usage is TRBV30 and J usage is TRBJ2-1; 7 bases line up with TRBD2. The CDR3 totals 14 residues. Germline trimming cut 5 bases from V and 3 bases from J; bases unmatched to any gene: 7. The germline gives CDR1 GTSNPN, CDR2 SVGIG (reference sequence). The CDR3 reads CAWGEGVVYNEQFF. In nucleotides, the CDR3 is TGTGCCTGGGGGGAGGGCGTCGTCTACAATGAGCAGTTCTTC.

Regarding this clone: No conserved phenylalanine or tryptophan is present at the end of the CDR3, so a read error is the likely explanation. CDR3 loop: CAFPRGADYGYTL. CDR3 bases: TGTGCCTTTCCACGGGGGGCGGACTATGGCTACACCCTC. The chain is built from TRBV30 and TRBJ1-2; D is possibly TRBD1 (6 bases). This CDR3 is 13 amino acids long. Germline lookup yields CDR1 GTSNPN and CDR2 SVGIG (reference sequence). V was clipped by 7 bases and J by 3 bases, with 15 bases between them.

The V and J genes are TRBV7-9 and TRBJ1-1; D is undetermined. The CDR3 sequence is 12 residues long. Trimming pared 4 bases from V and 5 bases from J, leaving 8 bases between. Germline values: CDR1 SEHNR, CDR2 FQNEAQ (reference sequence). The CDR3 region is CASSYGDTEAFF. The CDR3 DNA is TGTGCCAGCAGCTACGGGGATACTGAAGCTTTCTTT.

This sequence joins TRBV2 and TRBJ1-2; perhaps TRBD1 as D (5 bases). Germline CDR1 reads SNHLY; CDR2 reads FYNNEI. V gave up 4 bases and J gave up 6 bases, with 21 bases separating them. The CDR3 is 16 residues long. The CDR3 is CASSVGPRAYTDGYTF. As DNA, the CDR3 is TGTGCCAGCAGTGTTGGTCCCAGGGCCTACACGGATGGCTACACCTTC.

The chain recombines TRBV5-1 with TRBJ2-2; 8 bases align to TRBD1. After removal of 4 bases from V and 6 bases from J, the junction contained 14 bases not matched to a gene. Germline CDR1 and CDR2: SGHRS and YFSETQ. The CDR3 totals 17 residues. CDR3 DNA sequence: TGCGCCAGCAGCCTCCGCGCAGGGGGCCCCGGGGCCGGGGAGCTGTTTTTT. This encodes CASSLRAGGPGAGELFF.

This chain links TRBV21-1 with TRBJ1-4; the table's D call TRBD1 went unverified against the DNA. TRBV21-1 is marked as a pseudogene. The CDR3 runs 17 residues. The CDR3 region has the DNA TGTGCCAGCAGCCTTATTTTCCGGGACAGGGGGGACGAAAAACTGTTTTTT. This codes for CASSLIFRDRGDEKLFF.

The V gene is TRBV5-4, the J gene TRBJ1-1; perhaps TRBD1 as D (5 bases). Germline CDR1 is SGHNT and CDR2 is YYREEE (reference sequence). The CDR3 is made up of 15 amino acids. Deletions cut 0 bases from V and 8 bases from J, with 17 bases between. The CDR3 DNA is TGTGCCAGCAGCTTGGAAACTTGGGGGGACCAGGAAGCTTTCTTT. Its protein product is CASSLETWGDQEAFF.

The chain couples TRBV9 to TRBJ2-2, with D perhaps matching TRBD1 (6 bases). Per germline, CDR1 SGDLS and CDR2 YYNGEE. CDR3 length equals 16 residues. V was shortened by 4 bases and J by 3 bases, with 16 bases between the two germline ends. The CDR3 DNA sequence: TGTGCCAGCAGCAACCCCGGGACAAGCGACACCGGGGAGCTGTTTTTT. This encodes CASSNPGTSDTGELFF.